The present T cell receptor beta chain was sequenced within a study of Graves' ophthalmopathy and Graves' hyperthyroidism. CDR1 LGHNT and CDR2 FRNRAP come from the germline V gene. V was shortened by 5 bases and J by 4 bases, with 9 bases between the two germline ends. CDR3 length: 12 residues. Other autoimmune diseases, uncontrolled infections, pregnancy and lactation each led to patient exclusion. Diagnosis was based on clinical symptoms, serum thyroxine, TRAb, thyroid ultrasound and orbital computed tomography. RNA transcripts served as template for amplifying TCR beta CDR3 sequences. RT-PCR with HTBI primers came first, then second-round multiplex PCR. TCRdb reprocessed the multiplex PCR reads with MiXCR, giving one entry per CDR3 protein. The sample contains a few hundred thousand distinct CDR3 sequences, approximately 15% of which appear only once. This clonotype was observed at least ten times.

The rearrangement joins TRBV12-5 to TRBJ2-7; TRBD2 might be the D (6 bases). The TCR was taken from a woman under 30 with stable Graves' hyperthyroidism. Sequencing was carried out using peripheral blood. The CDR3 nucleotides are TGTGCTAGTGGTCCCGGGGGATACGAGCAGTACTTC. Encoded protein: CASGPGGYEQYF.